What follows describes a single TCR beta chain. TCR beta was sequenced from blood CD8+ and CD4+ T cells. Purification of the CD8+ and CD4+ T cells relied on negative isolation, and TEMRA cells underwent FACS enrichment. RNA amounts of roughly 0.45 to 1 ug underwent reverse transcription with random hexamers. Using its own MiXCR run on the immunoSEQ multiplex PCR reads, TCRdb lists one record per CDR3 protein. The repertoire holds 77,000 or so distinct CDR3 sequences, with under 95% as singletons. The CDR3 is 14 residues long. The V gene's germline CDR1 is MNHNS and CDR2 SASEGT. V gave up 2 bases and J gave up 14 bases, with 19 bases separating them. This specimen belongs to a study of CD8 T cells in Susac syndrome.

This TCR came from a human donor with Susac syndrome. The chain carries TRBV6-1 and TRBJ1-5, with D possibly matching TRBD1 (5 bases). Sequenced: CD4+ T cells from PBMCs. CDR3 region: CASSEKRGGQPKHF. CDR3 bases: TGTGCCAGCAGTGAAAAAAGGGGAGGGCAGCCGAAGCATTTT.